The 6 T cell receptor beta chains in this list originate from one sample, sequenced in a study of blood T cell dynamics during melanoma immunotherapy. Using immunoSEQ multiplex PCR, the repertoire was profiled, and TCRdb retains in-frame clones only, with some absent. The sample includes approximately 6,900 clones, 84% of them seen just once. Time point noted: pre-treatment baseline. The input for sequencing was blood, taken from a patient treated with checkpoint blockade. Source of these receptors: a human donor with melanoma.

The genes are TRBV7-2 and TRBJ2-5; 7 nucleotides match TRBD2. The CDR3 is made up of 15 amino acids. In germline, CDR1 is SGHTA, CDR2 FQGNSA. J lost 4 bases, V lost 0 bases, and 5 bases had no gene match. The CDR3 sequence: CASSLASGVAETQYF. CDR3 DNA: TGTGCCAGCAGCTTAGCGAGCGGGGTTGCAGAGACCCAGTACTTC.

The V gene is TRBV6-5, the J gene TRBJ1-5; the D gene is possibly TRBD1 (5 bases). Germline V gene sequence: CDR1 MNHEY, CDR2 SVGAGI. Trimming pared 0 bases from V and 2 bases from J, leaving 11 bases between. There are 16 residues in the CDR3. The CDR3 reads CASSYSTGGGNQPQHF. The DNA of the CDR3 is TGTGCCAGCAGTTACTCGACGGGGGGGGGCAATCAGCCCCAGCATTTT.

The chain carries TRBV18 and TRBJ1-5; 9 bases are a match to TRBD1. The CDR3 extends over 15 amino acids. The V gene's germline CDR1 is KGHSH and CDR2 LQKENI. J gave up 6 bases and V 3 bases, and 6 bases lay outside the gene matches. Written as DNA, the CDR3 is TGTGCCAGCTCACCCTCCGGGACAGGGCTTCAGCCCCAGCATTTT. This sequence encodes CASSPSGTGLQPQHF.

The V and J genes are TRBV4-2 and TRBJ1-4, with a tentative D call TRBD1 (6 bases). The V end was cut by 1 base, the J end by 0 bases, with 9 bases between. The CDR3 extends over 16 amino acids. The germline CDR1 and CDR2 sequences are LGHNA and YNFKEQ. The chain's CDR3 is CASSQGAGATNEKLFF. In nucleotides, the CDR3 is TGTGCCAGCAGCCAAGGGGCAGGGGCAACTAATGAAAAACTGTTTTTT.

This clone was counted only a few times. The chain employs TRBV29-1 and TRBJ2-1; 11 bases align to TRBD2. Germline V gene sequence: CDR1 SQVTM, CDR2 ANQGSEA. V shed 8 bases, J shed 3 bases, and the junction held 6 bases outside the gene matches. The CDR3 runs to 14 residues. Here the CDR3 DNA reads TGCAGCTCCTCGACTAGCGGGGACTACAATGAGCAGTTCTTC. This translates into CSSSTSGDYNEQFF.

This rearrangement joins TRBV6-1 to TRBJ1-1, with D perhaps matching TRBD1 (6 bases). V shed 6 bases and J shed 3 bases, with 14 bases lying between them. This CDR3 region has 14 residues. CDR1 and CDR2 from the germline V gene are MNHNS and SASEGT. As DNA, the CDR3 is TGTGCCAGCAGGGAGTACAGGGCTGACACTGAAGCTTTCTTT. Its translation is CASREYRADTEAFF.